The 7 T cell receptor beta chains below were found in one sample sequenced in a study of blood T cell repertoires in COVID-19. Method: immunoSEQ multiplex PCR; TCRdb's copy keeps in-frame clones and lacks some. This table has 200,000 to 300,000 clones, around four fifths appearing once. Material for sequencing was peripheral blood. Receptor source: a woman between 55 and 75 years old with active or convalescent COVID-19.

The V call is TRBV19, the J call TRBJ1-1; no clear D gene. This CDR3 region has 14 residues. Germline assignment: CDR1 LNHDA and CDR2 SQIVND (reference sequence). V shed 2 bases and J shed 5 bases, with 12 bases lying between them. The CDR3 nucleotides are TGTGCCAGTAGTATACAGGCCCCGGGGACTGAAGCTTTCTTT. This gives the protein CASSIQAPGTEAFF. Complete variable domain (other parts from reference TRBV19 and TRBJ1-1): DGGITQSPKYLFRKEGQNVTLSCEQNLNHDAMYWYRQDPGQGLRLIYYSQIVNDFQKGDIAEGYSVSREKKESFPLTVTSAQKNPTAFYLCASSIQAPGTEAFFGQGTRLTVV.

This chain joins TRBV5-1 and TRBJ2-2; 11 bases are a match to TRBD2. The CDR3 is made up of 17 amino acids. After removal of 0 bases from V and 3 bases from J, the junction contained 4 bases not matched to a gene. Germline CDR1 reads SGHRS; CDR2 reads YFSETQ. CDR3 region: CASSLGLAGSYTGELFF. The CDR3 DNA is TGCGCCAGCAGCTTGGGACTAGCGGGATCTTACACCGGGGAGCTGTTTTTT.

V gene TRBV12-3 or TRBV12-4 combines with J gene TRBJ1-4; a weak D match, TRBD1 (5 bases). The ends were cut back, 3 bases at V and 10 bases at J, with 12 bases in the middle. The CDR3 has 13 amino acids. As DNA, the CDR3 is TGTGCCAGCAGTTTTAATATCGGGGGAAAACTGTTTTTT. It encodes CASSFNIGGKLFF.

CDR3 amino acids: CAWSVQIDRGNQPQHF. In DNA, the CDR3 is TGTGCCTGGAGTGTACAAATCGACAGGGGCAATCAGCCCCAGCATTTT. The gene calls are TRBV30 and TRBJ1-5; 7 nucleotides align to TRBD1. Trimming at V came to 0 bases and at J to 2 bases, leaving 7 bases not matched to a gene. Germline V gene sequence: CDR1 GTSNPN, CDR2 SVGIG (reference sequence). The CDR3 runs to 16 residues.

CDR3 loop: CASRVTSGYTDTQYF. DNA of the CDR3: TGTGCCAGCAGGGTGACTAGCGGTTACACAGATACGCAGTATTTT. The V gene is TRBV27, the J gene TRBJ2-3; 9 bases align to TRBD2. V lost 6 bases and J lost 2; bases outside the gene matches: 6. Germline values: CDR1 MNHEY, CDR2 SMNVEV (reference sequence). The CDR3 has 15 amino acids.

This clone was observed a few times. The V gene is TRBV4-1, the J gene TRBJ1-2; no firm D call. V lost 0 bases and J 10 bases, leaving 15 bases between the germline ends. From germline, CDR1 is MGHRA and CDR2 YSYEKL. The CDR3 consists of 14 residues. The CDR3 region has the DNA TGCGCCAGCAGCCAAGAGGTTAGCCGGGGAGACTACACCTTC. Encoded protein: CASSQEVSRGDYTF.

The gene calls are TRBV12-5 and TRBJ2-7; D unclear. Germline lookup yields CDR1 LGHNT and CDR2 FRNRAP. Trimming took 5 bases from V and 2 from J, leaving 13 bases between them. This CDR3 region has 14 residues. The CDR3 DNA sequence: TGTGCTAGTGGTCCCGGCGGTGCTACCTACGAGCAGTACTTC. Residues: CASGPGGATYEQYF.